This is a list of T cell receptor beta chains from one sample in a study of siplizumab effects on memory and regulatory T cells. Some clones are missing from TCRdb's copy, which holds only in-frame ones; the method was immunoSEQ multiplex PCR. The table shows around 110,000 clones, with 90% to 95% occurring only once. Sequencing was done on a sample of non-Treg CD4+ T cells sorted from blood. Source of these receptors: a human donor in good health. The CDR3 runs from the conserved cysteine through the conserved F or W. A D gene is named only where the DNA matches it firmly. Clone size is stated in some rows and not others, as once, few, many or a class when expanded.

d_call j_call v_call clone_size cdr3_nt cdr3_aa
NA TRBJ2-2 TRBV2 NA TGTGCCAGCAAGGTTAAGTTCGGGACGGTAAGAACTACCGGGGAGCTGTTTTTT CASKVKFGTVRTTGELFF
NA TRBJ2-7 TRBV5-1 NA TGCGCCAGCAGCTTAGGGGGAGGAACCTACGAGCAGTACTTC CASSLGGGTYEQYF
TRBD2 TRBJ2-1 TRBV7-2 NA TGTGCCAGCAGCTTGGGAACACTAGGGAGGGATGAGCAGTTCTTC CASSLGTLGRDEQFF
TRBD2 TRBJ2-3 TRBV5-1 NA TGCGCCAGCAGCCTGGGGACTATCACAGATACGCAGTATTTT CASSLGTITDTQYF
NA TRBJ2-3 TRBV7-9 NA TGTGCCAGCAGCTTAATGAGCACAGATACGCAGTATTTT CASSLMSTDTQYF
NA TRBJ2-1 TRBV11-3 NA TGTGCCAGCAGCTTAGACGATCGGGAGCAGTTCTTC CASSLDDREQFF
NA TRBJ2-5 TRBV7-9 NA TGTGCCAGCAGCGTACAGGGAGGCGAGGAGACCCAGTACTTC CASSVQGGEETQYF
TRBD1 TRBJ2-7 TRBV19 once TGTGCCAGTAGTTCGCCCGGGACAGGGTCCTACGAGCAGTACTTC CASSSPGTGSYEQYF
NA TRBJ1-1 TRBV10-3 NA TGTGCCATCAGTGGAGGCCAAGGGATATCGAACACTGAAGCTTTCTTT CAISGGQGISNTEAFF
NA TRBJ2-5 TRBV18 NA TGTGCCAGCTCACCACAGCGGAGATTAGAGACCCAGTACTTC CASSPQRRLETQYF
NA TRBJ1-3 TRBV21-1 NA TGTGCCAGCAGCGCCTCACAGGGGAAGGAAAACACCATATATTTT CASSASQGKENTIYF
TRBD2 TRBJ2-7 TRBV27 NA TGTGCCAGCAGTCCCGTAGCGGGAGGCTACGAGCAGTACTTC CASSPVAGGYEQYF
NA TRBJ1-4 TRBV15 NA TGTGCCACCAGCAGAAACGATGGGGCTGGGAAACTGTTTTTT CATSRNDGAGKLFF
NA TRBJ2-3 TRBV11-2 NA TGTGCCAGCAGCCGTCCAACTAAGGATACGCAGTATTTT CASSRPTKDTQYF
NA TRBJ2-2 TRBV7-7 NA TGTGCTAGCAGCCCAGCGGCGGTCGCGAACACCGGGGAGCTGTTTTTT CASSPAAVANTGELFF
TRBD2 TRBJ2-2 TRBV19 NA TGTGCCAGTAGTTCGAAGGTGGGGGGGACGAACACCGGGGAGCTGTTTTTT CASSSKVGGTNTGELFF
NA TRBJ1-6 TRBV5-1 NA TGCGCCAGCAGCTTTCGGGCCTGGGGGACCTATAATTCACCCCTCCACTTT CASSFRAWGTYNSPLHF